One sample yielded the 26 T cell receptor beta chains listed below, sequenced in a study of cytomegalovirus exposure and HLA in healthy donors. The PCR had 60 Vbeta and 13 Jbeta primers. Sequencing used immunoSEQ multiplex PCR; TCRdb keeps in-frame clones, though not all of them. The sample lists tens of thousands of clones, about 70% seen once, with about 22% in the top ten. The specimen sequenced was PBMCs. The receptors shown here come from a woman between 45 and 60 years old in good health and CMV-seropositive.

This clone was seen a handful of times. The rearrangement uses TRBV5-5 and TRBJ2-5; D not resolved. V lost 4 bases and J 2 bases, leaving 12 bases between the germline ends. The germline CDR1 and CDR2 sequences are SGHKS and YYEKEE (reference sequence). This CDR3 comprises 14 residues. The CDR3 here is CASSQVEHQETQYF. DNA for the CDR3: TGTGCCAGCAGCCAGGTCGAGCATCAAGAGACCCAGTACTTC.

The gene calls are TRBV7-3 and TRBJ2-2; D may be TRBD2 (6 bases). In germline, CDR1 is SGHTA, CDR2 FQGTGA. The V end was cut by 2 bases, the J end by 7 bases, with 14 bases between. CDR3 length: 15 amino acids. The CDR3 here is CASSLAGTMSGELFF. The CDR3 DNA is TGTGCCAGCAGCTTAGCGGGAACGATGAGCGGGGAGCTGTTTTTT.

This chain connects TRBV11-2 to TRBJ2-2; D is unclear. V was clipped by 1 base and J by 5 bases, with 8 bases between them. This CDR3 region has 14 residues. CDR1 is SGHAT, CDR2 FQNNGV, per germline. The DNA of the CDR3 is TGTGCCAGCAGCTTAGGACATTCTACCGGGGAGCTGTTTTTT. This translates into CASSLGHSTGELFF.

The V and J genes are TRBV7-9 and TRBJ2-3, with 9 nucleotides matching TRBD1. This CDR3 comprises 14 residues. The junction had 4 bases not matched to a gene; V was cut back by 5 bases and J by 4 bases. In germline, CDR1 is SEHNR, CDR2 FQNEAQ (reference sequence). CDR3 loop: CASSLTGGADTQYF. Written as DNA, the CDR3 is TGTGCCAGCAGCCTAACAGGGGGCGCAGATACGCAGTATTTT.

CDR3 amino acids: CASSFGTGGDTQYF. In nucleotides, the CDR3 is TGTGCCAGCAGCTTCGGGACAGGGGGAGATACGCAGTATTTT. The chain has TRBV7-9 and TRBJ2-3; 11 nucleotides line up with TRBD1. The germline CDR1 and CDR2 sequences are SEHNR and FQNEAQ (reference sequence). The CDR3 totals 14 residues. Unmatched junction bases numbered 1, after V lost 3 bases and J lost 5 bases.

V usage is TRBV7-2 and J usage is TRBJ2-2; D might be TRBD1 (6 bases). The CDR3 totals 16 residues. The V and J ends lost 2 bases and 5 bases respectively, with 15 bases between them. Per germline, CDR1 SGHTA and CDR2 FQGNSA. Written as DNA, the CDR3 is TGTGCCAGCAGCTTACGGGACAACCGGCCAACCGGGGAGCTGTTTTTT. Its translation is CASSLRDNRPTGELFF.

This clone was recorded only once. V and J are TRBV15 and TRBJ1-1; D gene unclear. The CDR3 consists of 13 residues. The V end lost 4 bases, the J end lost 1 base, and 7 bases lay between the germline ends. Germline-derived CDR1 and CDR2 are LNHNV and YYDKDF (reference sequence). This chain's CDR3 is CATSTKRNTEAFF. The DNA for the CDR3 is TGTGCCACCAGCACTAAAAGGAACACTGAAGCTTTCTTT.

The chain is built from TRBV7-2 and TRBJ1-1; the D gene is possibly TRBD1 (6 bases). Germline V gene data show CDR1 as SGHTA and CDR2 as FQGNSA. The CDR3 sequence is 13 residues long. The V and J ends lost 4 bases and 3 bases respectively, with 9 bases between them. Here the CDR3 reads CASSSDRYTEAFF. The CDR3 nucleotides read TGTGCCAGCAGCTCCGACAGGTACACTGAAGCTTTCTTT.

CDR3 DNA: TGTGCCAGCAGCTTGACTGCGGGTGGGAACAATGAGCAGTTCTTC. This codes for CASSLTAGGNNEQFF. J is TRBJ2-1 and V is TRBV7-9; possibly TRBD2 for D (5 bases). The CDR3 is 15 amino acids. Trimming shortened V by 3 bases and J by 5 bases, and 14 bases separated the two germline ends. Germline loops: CDR1 SEHNR, CDR2 FQNEAQ (reference sequence).

Here the CDR3 DNA reads TGTGCCAGCAGTCCCTCAGCGGGAGTATTGGAGACCCAGTACTTC. Its translation: CASSPSAGVLETQYF. The genes are TRBV27 and TRBJ2-5; 8 positions match TRBD2. This CDR3 is built from 15 residues. J was trimmed by 5 bases and V by 5 bases; bases with no gene match: 10. In germline, CDR1 is MNHEY, CDR2 SMNVEV (reference sequence).

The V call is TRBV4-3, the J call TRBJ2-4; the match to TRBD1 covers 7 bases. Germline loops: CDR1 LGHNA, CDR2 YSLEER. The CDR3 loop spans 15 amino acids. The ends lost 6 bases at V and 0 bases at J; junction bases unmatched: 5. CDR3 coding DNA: TGCGCCAGCAGGAGGGGGCGTCTAGCCAAAAACATTCAGTACTTC. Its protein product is CASRRGRLAKNIQYF.

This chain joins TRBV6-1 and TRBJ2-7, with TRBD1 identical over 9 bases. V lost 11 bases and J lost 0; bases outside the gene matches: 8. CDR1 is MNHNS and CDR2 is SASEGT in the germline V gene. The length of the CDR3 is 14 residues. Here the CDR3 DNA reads TGTGCCGCGGACCGGGACAGGGCCTCCTACGAGCAGTACTTC. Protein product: CAADRDRASYEQYF.

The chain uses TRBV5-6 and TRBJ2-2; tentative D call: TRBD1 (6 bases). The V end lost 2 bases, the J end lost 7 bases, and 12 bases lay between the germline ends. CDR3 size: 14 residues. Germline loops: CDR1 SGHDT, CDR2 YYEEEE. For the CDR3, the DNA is TGTGCCAGCAGCTTTGGGGACACCAGCGGGGAGCTGTTTTTT. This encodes CASSFGDTSGELFF.

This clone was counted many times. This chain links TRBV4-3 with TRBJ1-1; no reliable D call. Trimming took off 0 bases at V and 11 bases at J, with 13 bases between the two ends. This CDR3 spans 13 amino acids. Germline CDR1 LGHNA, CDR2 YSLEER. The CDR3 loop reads CASSQDPPRGAFF. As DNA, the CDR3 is TGCGCCAGCAGCCAAGACCCCCCACGAGGGGCTTTCTTT.

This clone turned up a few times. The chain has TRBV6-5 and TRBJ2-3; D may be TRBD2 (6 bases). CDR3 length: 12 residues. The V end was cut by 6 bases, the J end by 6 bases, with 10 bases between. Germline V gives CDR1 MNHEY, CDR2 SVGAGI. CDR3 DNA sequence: TGTGCCAGCAGCCCGGGGAGGGATACGCAGTATTTT. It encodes CASSPGRDTQYF.

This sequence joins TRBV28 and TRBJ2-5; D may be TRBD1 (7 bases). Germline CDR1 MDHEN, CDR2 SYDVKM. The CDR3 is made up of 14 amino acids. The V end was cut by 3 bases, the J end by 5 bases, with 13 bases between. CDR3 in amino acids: CASSFAGGLETQYF. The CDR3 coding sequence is TGTGCCAGCAGTTTCGCAGGGGGACTGGAGACCCAGTACTTC.

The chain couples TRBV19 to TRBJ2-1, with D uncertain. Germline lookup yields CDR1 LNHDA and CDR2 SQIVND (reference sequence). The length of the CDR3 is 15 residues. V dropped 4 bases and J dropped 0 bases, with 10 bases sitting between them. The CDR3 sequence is CASSTTHSSYNEQFF. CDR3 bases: TGTGCCAGTAGTACCACTCACAGCTCCTACAATGAGCAGTTCTTC.

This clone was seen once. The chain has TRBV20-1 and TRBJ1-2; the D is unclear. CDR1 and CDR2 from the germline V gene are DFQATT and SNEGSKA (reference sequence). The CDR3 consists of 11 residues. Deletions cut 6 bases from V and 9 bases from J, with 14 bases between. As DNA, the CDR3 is TGCAGTGCCTTGCCAGTTACGCGCTACACCTTC. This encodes CSALPVTRYTF.

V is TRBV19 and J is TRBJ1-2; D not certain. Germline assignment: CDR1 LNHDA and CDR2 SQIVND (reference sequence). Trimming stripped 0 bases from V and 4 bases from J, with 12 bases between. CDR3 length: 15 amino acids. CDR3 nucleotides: TGTGCCAGTAGTATAGAATCGTCGCTACTCTATGGCTACACCTTC. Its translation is CASSIESSLLYGYTF. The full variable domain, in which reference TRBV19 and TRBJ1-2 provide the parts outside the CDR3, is DGGITQSPKYLFRKEGQNVTLSCEQNLNHDAMYWYRQDPGQGLRLIYYSQIVNDFQKGDIAEGYSVSREKKESFPLTVTSAQKNPTAFYLCASSIESSLLYGYTFGSGTRLTVV.

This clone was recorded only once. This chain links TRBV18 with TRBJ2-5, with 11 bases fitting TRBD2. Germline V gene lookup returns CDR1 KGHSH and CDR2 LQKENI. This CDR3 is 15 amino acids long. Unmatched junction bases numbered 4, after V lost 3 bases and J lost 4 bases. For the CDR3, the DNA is TGTGCCAGCTCACCCCCTAGCGGGGGGTCAGAGACCCAGTACTTC. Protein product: CASSPPSGGSETQYF.

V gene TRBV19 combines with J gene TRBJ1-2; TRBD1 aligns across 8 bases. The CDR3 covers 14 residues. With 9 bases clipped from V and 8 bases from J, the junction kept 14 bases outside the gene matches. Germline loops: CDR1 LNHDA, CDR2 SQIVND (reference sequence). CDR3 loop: CASNLPGQGGGYTF. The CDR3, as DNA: TGTGCCAGCAACTTACCCGGACAGGGAGGCGGCTACACCTTC.

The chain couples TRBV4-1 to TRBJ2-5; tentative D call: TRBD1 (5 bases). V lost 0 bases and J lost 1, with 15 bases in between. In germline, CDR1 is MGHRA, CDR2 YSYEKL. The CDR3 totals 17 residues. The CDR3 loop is CASSQDRATAAQETQYF. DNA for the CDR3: TGCGCCAGCAGCCAAGACCGGGCGACAGCAGCCCAAGAGACCCAGTACTTC.

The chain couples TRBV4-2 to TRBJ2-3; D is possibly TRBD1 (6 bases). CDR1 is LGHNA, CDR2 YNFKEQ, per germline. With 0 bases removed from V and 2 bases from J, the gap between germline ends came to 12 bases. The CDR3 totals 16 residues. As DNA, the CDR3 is TGTGCCAGCAGCCAAGATGTGGACAGACCCACAGATACGCAGTATTTT. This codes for CASSQDVDRPTDTQYF.

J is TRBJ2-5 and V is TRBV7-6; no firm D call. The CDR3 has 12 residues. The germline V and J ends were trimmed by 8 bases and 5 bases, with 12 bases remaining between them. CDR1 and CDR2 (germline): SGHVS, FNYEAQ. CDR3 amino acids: CASGRFGETQYF. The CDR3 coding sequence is TGTGCCAGCGGCAGGTTTGGGGAGACCCAGTACTTC.

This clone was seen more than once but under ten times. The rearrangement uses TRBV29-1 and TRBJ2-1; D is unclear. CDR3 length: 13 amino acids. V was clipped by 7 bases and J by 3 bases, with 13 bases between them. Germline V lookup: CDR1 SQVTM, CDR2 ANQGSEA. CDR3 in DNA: TGCAGCGCCAGTACAGCCCTCTACAATGAGCAGTTCTTC. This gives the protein CSASTALYNEQFF.

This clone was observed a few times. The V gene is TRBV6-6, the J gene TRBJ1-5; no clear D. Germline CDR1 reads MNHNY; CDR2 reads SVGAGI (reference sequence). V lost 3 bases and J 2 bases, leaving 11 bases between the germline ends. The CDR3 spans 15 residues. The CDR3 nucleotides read TGTGCCAGCAGTTATAAGTGGGAGGGCAATCAGCCCCAGCATTTT. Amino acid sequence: CASSYKWEGNQPQHF.